This T cell receptor (beta chain) was recorded in a study of long-term antiretroviral therapy in people with HIV. General study findings and limits: Controls had broader CDR3 length ranges than HIV repertoires did.

The CDR3 totals 16 residues. Germline V CDR1 and CDR2: SGHRS, YFSETQ. The V gene end was trimmed by 4 bases and the J gene end by 2 bases; junction bases not matched to a gene: 8. An immunoSEQ assay, version v3.0, was performed at survey level. Assay: immunoSEQ multiplex PCR; the TCRdb copy retains only in-frame clones and omits some. The data show some 26,000 clones, 76% seen once. A word on this clone: Its antigen is unknown.

The gene calls are TRBV5-1 and TRBJ2-1, with 8 nucleotides matching TRBD1. The sequence was obtained from a woman between 35 and 50 years old with HIV. This specimen consisted of unsorted PBMCs, obtained 1.1 years before starting antiretroviral therapy. The CDR3 DNA reads as TGCGCCAGCAGCGATAAGGACAGGGATCCCTACAATGAGCAGTTCTTC. It encodes CASSDKDRDPYNEQFF.